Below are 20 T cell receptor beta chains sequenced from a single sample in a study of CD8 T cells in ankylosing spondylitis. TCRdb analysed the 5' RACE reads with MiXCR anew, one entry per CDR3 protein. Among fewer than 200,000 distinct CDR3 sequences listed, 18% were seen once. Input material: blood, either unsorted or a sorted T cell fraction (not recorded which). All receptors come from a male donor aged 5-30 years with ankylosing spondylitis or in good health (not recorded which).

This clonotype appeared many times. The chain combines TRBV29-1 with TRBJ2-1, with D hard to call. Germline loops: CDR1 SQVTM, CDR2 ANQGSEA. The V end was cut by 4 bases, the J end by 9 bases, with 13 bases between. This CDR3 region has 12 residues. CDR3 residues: CSVALRSTEQFF. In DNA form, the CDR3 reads TGCAGCGTTGCCCTCCGATCCACTGAGCAGTTCTTC.

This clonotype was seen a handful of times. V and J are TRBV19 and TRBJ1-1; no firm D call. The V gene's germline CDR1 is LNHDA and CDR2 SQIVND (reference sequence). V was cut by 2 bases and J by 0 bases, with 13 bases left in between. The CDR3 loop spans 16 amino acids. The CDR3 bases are TGTGCCAGTAGTATATTAGGGTCGAAGGTGAACACTGAAGCTTTCTTT. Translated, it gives CASSILGSKVNTEAFF.

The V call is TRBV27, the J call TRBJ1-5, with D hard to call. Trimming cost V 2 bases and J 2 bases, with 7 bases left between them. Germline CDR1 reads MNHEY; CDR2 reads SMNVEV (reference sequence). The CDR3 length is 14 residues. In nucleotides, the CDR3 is TGTGCCAGCAGTTTAAATGGGGGCAATCAGCCCCAGCATTTT. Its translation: CASSLNGGNQPQHF.

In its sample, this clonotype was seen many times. The CDR3 sequence: CASSFEVATEAFF. The CDR3 DNA reads as TGTGCCAGCAGCTTTGAGGTGGCCACTGAAGCTTTCTTT. The chain couples TRBV5-4 to TRBJ1-1, with no clear D. Trimming took 2 bases from V and 4 from J, leaving 9 bases between them. The CDR3 is 13 residues long. Germline V CDR1 and CDR2: SGHNT, YYREEE (reference sequence).

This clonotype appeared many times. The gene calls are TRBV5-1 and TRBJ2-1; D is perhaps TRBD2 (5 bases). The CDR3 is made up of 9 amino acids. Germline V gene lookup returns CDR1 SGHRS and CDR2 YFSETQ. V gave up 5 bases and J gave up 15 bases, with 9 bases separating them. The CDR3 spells CASSRTGFF. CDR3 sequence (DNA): TGCGCCAGCAGTCGGACTGGGTTCTTC.

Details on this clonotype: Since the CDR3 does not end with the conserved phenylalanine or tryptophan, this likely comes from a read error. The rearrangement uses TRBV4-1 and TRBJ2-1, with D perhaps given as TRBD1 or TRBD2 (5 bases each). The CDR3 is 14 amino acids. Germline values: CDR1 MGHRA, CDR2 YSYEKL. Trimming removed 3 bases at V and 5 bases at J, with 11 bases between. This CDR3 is CASSQIGTDNEQFN. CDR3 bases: TGCGCCAGCAGCCAGATAGGGACGGACAATGAGCAGTTCAAC.

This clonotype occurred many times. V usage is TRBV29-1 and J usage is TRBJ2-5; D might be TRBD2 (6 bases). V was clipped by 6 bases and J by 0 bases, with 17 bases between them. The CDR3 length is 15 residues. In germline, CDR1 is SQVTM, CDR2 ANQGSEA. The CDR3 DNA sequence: TGCAGCGTACCTCCCCCGGGGGAGTACCAAGAGACCCAGTACTTC. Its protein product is CSVPPPGEYQETQYF.

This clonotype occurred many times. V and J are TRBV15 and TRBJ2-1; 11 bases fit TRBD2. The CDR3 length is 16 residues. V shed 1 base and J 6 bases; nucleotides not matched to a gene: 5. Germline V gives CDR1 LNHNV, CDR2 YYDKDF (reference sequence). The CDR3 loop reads CATSRGLAGGSNEQFF. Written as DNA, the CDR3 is TGTGCCACCAGCAGAGGGCTAGCGGGAGGCTCCAATGAGCAGTTCTTC.

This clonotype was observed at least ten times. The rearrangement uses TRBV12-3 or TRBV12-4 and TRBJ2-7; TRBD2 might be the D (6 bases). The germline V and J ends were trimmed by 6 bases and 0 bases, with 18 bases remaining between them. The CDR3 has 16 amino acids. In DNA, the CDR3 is TGTGCCAGCAGCAATGGGGAGGCCGGCCGCTCCTACGAGCAGTACTTC. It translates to CASSNGEAGRSYEQYF.

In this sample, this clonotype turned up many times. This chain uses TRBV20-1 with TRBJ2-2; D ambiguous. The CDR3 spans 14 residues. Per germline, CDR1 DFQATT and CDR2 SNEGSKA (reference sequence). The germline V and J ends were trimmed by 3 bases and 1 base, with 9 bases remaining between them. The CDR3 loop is CSASRQQNTGELFF. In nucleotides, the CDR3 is TGCAGTGCTAGCCGGCAGCAGAACACCGGGGAGCTGTTTTTT.

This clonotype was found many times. The CDR3 sequence is CAWSVGRVGDEQFF. CDR3 coding DNA: TGTGCCTGGAGTGTAGGCCGTGTGGGGGATGAGCAGTTCTTC. This chain uses TRBV30 with TRBJ2-1; D is possibly TRBD1 or TRBD2 (5 bases each). The germline CDR1 and CDR2 sequences are GTSNPN and SVGIG (reference sequence). With 0 bases removed from V and 8 bases from J, the gap between germline ends came to 14 bases. This CDR3 has 14 residues.

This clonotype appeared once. Written as DNA, the CDR3 is TGTGCCTGGAAACAGGAACTGAACACTGAAGCTTTCTTT. This encodes CAWKQELNTEAFF. The rearrangement links TRBV30 to TRBJ1-1, with D possibly TRBD1 on 5 matching bases. The V end was cut by 4 bases, the J end by 0 bases, with 9 bases between. The CDR3 covers 13 residues. Germline CDR1 reads GTSNPN; CDR2 reads SVGIG (reference sequence).

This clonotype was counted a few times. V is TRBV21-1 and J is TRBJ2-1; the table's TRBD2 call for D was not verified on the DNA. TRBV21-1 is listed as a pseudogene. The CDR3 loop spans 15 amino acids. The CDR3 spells CASSKVTSGSGEQFF. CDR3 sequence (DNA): TGTGCCAGCAGCAAAGTTACCAGCGGGAGTGGGGAGCAGTTCTTC.

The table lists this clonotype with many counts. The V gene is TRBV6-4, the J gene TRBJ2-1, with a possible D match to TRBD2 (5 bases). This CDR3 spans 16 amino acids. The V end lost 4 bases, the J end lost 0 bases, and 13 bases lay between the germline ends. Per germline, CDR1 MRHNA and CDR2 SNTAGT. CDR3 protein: CASSALGESSYNEQFF. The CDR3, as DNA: TGTGCCAGCAGTGCCCTCGGGGAAAGCTCCTACAATGAGCAGTTCTTC.

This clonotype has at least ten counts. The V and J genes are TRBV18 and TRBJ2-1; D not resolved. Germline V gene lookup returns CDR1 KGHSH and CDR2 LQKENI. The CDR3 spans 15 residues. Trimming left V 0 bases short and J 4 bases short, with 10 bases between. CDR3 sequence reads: CASSPPSGRYNEQFF. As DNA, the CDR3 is TGTGCCAGCTCACCACCGTCCGGCAGGTACAATGAGCAGTTCTTC.

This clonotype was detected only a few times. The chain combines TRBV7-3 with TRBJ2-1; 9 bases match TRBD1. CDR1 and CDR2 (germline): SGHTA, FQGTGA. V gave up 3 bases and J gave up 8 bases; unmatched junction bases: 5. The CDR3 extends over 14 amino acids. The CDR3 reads CASSFGQGRYEQFF. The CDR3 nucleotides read TGTGCCAGCAGCTTCGGACAGGGGAGGTATGAGCAGTTCTTC.

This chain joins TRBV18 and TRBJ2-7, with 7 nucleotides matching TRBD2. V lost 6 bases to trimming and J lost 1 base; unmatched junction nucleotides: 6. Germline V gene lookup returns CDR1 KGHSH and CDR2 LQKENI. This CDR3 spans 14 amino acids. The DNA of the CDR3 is TGTGCCAGCTCTAATCCGGGACTATCCTACGAGCAGTACTTC. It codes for CASSNPGLSYEQYF.

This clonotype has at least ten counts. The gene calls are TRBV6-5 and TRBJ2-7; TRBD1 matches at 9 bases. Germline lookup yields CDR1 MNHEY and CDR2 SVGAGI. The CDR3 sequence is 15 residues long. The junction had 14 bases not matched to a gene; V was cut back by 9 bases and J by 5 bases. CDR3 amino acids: CASNGYGTGSNEQYF. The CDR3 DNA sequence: TGTGCCAGTAATGGATACGGGACAGGGAGCAACGAGCAGTACTTC.

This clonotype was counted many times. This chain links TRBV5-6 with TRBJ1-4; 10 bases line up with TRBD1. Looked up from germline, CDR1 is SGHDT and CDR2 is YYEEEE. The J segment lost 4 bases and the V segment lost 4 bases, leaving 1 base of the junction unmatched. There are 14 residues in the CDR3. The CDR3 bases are TGTGCCAGCAGCCGGGACAGGGGTAATGAAAAACTGTTTTTT. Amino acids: CASSRDRGNEKLFF.

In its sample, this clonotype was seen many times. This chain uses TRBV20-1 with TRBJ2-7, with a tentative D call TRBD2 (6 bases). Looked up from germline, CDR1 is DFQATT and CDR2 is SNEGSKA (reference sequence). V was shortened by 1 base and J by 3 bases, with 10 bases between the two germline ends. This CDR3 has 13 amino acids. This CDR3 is CSARGLASYEQYF. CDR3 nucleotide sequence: TGCAGTGCTAGAGGTCTAGCGAGCTACGAGCAGTACTTC.